This T cell receptor beta chain comes out of a study of shared clonotypes between healthy human individuals. The study's findings and limits: In this cohort, only blood was sampled, and tissue repertoires likely differ.

The study ran the assay at deep level. Profiling relied on immunoSEQ multiplex PCR, and the TCRdb table lists in-frame clones only, not all of them. The repertoire holds a few hundred thousand clones, with approximately 70% as singletons. Germline V gene sequence: CDR1 LNHNV, CDR2 YYDKDF (reference sequence). This CDR3 contains 15 residues. The ends lost 3 bases at V and 6 bases at J; junction bases unmatched: 1. Notes on this clone: The target antigen is unknown.

This TCR came from a man aged 30-40 years in good health. Material for sequencing was memory CD4+ T cells sorted from blood. Subset in this sample: CD45RA-negative fraction. The chain links TRBV15 to TRBJ2-1; 14 nucleotides line up with TRBD2. CDR3 sequence (DNA): TGTGCCACCAGCAGGGGACTAGCGGGAGTCAATGAGCAGTTCTTC. This sequence encodes CATSRGLAGVNEQFF.